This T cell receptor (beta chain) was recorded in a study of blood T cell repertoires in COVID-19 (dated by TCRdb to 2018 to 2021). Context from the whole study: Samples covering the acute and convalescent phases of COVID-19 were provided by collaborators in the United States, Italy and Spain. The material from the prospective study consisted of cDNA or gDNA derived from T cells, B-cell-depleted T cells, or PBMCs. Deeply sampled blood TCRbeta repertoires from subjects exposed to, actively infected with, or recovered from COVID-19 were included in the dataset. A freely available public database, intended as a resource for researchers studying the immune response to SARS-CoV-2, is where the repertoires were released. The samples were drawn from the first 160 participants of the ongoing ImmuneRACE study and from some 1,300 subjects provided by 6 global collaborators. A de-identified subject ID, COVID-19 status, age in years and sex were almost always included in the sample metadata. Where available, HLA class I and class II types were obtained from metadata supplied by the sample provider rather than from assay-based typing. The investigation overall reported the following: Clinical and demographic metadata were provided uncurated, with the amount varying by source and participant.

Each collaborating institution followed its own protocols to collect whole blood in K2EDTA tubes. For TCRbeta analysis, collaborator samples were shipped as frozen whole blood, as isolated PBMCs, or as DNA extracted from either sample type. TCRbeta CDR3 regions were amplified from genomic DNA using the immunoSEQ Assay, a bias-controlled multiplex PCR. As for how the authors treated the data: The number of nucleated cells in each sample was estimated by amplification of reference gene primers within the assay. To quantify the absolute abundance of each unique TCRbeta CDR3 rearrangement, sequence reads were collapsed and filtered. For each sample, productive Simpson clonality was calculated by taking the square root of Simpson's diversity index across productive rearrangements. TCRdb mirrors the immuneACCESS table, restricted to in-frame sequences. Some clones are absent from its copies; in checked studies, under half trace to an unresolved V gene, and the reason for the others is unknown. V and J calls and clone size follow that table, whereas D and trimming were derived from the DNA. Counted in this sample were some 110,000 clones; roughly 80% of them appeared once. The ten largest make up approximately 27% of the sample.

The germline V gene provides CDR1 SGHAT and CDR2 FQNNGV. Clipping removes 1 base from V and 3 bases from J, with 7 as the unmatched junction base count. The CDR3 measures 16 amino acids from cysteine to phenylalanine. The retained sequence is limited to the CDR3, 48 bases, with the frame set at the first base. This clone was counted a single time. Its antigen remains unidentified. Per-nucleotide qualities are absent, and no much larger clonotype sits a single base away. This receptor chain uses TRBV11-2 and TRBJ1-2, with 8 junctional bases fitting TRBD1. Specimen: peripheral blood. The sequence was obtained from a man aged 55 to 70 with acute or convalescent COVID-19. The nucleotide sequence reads TGTGCCAGCAGCTTAGGCCCGACAGGGGTATACTATGGCTACACCTTC. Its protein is CASSLGPTGVYYGYTF.